This T cell receptor beta chain was recorded in a study of Tregs in tolerant kidney transplant recipients. Study conclusions and caveats: Few patients were studied, so findings need validation in larger groups. Tregs expanded with activated donor B cells seemed most donor-specific.

Looked up from germline, CDR1 is LNHDA and CDR2 is SQIVND (reference sequence). Trimming removed 3 bases from V and 1 base from J, with 9 bases in between. The CDR3 has 14 residues. To note about this clone: Its specificity is unknown.

CD4+CD25+CD127- Tregs, CD4+CD25- non-Tregs, CD4 and CD8 cells were sorted. Only in-frame clones appear in the TCRdb table, and some are missing; sequencing was by immunoSEQ multiplex PCR. The table includes some 70,000 clones, about 83% detected once. The gene calls are TRBV19 and TRBJ1-1; D gene uncertain. The source is a human donor in good health. The sample taken for sequencing was CD4+ T cells from blood. DNA for the CDR3: TGTGCCAGTAGTATTCTGGTGTCGAACACTGAAGCTTTCTTT. It codes for CASSILVSNTEAFF.